This TCR beta chain was profiled in a study of CD8 T cells in Susac syndrome (dated by TCRdb to between 2017 and 2020). In the study overall: The study used repertoire sequencing to test whether antigen drove CD8+ T cell activation and differentiation in Susac syndrome. Clonality of the CD8+ T cell repertoire was compared between over ten healthy donors, approximately 14 Susac syndrome patients and about 15 multiple sclerosis patients. Study-level results and caveats: The TCR sequencing and HLA analysis was acknowledged to have included a relatively small number of individuals.

RNA was extracted with the RNeasy kit and roughly 0.45 to 1 ug was reverse transcribed using random hexamers. TCR beta CDR3 regions were amplified with the immunoSEQ multiplex PCR assay covering 54 Vbeta and 13 Jbeta segments. Bias from PCR amplification was corrected by using a synthetic template baseline for primer optimization and for computational correction. Processing in the source paper ran as follows. Reads were annotated to V, D and J genes according to IMGT and were analyzed with immunoSEQ Analyzer, with only productive sequences retained. Clonality was computed as one minus Shannon entropy normalized by log2 of the number of productive unique sequences. For each patient and control, public and private clones were evaluated among the 100 most prevalent clones. A clone was defined as Susac-specific if it was absent from the healthy and MS cohorts, from about a thousand published viral clones and from other ImmuneACCESS disease sequences. The public reads were reprocessed in TCRdb via fastp at Q25 and MiXCR, keeping in-frame beta chains. CDR3 protein sequences are deduplicated, and each keeps its most common genes and DNA. These V and J calls rely on TCRdb rather than the paper's analysis. The sample yields about 130,000 distinct CDR3 sequences; approximately 95% were counted once. Of the sample, roughly 0.31% is held by the ten largest clones.

High-throughput TCR beta sequencing profiled peripheral blood CD8+ and CD4+ T cells from healthy donors, Susac syndrome patients and multiple sclerosis patients. Treatment-naive patients with stable or active relapsing-remitting disease fulfilling revised McDonald criteria were used as multiple sclerosis controls. Bulk CD8+ and CD4+ T cells were purified by magnetic negative isolation, while CD8+ TEMRA cells were enriched using FACS. Blood was collected in EDTA tubes and processed within 24 hours, with PBMCs isolated through density gradient centrifugation. PBMCs intended for TCR sequencing were frozen in liquid nitrogen and were later thawed in a 37 degrees C water bath. The sorted or isolated CD4+, CD8+ and CD8+ TEMRA cells had a purity of 90% or higher. Including the terminal cysteine and phenylalanine, the CDR3 comprises 15 residues. This entry keeps only the CDR3 DNA: 45 bases, framed from base 1. The CDR1 and CDR2 encoded by the germline V gene (reference sequence) are SGHNT and YYREEE. V loses 4 bases, J loses 0 bases, and the germline ends lie 13 bases apart.

With respect to this clonotype: Its recognized antigen is unknown. Per-nucleotide qualities are absent, and no much larger clonotype sits a single base away.

Rearrangement joined TRBV5-4 to TRBJ1-1, and the D gene may be TRBD1, 5 bases matching. This TCR was sampled from a human donor with multiple sclerosis. Sequencing input: CD8+ T cells from PBMCs. The DNA reads TGTGCCAGCAGCACACCAGGGTATATGAACACTGAAGCTTTCTTT. Its protein is CASSTPGYMNTEAFF.